This TCR beta chain was profiled in a study of blood T cell repertoires in COVID-19. Across the study: The United States, Italy and Spain provided the acute and convalescent COVID-19 samples. PBMCs, B-cell-depleted T cells, or T cells were the source of the cDNA or gDNA that made up the material.

This clone was detected only a few times. Authors' data handling: Nucleated cell counts were estimated from reference gene primer amplification. Here immunoSEQ multiplex PCR was the method, and the copy in TCRdb shows in-frame clones only, minus some. V and J calls and clone size come straight from that table; D and trimming were deduced from the DNA. The top ten clones hold over 4.5% of a sample with roughly 120,000 clones, about 82% of them seen once. The CDR3 is 13 residues long. Looked up from germline, CDR1 is LGHDT and CDR2 is YNNKEL (reference sequence). V gave up 6 bases and J gave up 4 bases, with 13 bases separating them.

The chain couples TRBV3-1 (or the pseudogene TRBV3-2) to TRBJ2-7; maybe TRBD1 (5 bases). This TCR was sampled from a human donor in a cohort sampled during active COVID-19. Sequenced input: peripheral blood. CDR3 bases: TGTGCCAGCAGTGGCGACAGTGGATACGAGCAGTACTTC. Protein: CASSGDSGYEQYF.